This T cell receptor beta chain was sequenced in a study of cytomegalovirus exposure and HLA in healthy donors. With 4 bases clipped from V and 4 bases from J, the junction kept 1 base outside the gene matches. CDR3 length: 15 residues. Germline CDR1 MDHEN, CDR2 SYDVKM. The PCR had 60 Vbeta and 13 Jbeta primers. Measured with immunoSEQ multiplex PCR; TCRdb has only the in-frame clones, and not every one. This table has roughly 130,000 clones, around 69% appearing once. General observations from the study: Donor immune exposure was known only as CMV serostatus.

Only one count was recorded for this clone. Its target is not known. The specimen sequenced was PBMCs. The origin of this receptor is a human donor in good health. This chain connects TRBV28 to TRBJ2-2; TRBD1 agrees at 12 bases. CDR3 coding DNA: TGTGCCAGCAGTTGGGACAGGGGGCTCACCGGGGAGCTGTTTTTT. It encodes CASSWDRGLTGELFF.